This paragraph reports one T cell receptor beta chain. Its target is unknown. Donors had nominal health at sampling but likely had unrecorded immune exposures. The data were taken from a study of cytomegalovirus exposure and HLA in healthy donors. The study, taken as a whole, reports: Researchers reported in a later analysis that common viral pathogens appeared linked to several top clusters. Most TCR sequences were seen very rarely across donors, but some public TCRs occurred in many. Analysis was carried out at a later point, and it linked a missense DCLRE1C variant to TCR beta V- and J-gene trimming.

The study ran its PCR with 60 Vbeta and 13 Jbeta primers. Clones were read by immunoSEQ multiplex PCR, and TCRdb kept only the in-frame ones, dropping some. The profile shows around 210,000 clones, over 75% of them singletons. CDR3 size: 14 residues. With 5 bases removed from V and 8 bases from J, the gap between germline ends came to 18 bases. Germline CDR1 SEHNR, CDR2 FQNEAQ (reference sequence). This TCR derives from a woman aged 25 to 45 in good health and CMV-seronegative. The chain employs TRBV7-9 and TRBJ1-2; no clear D. The sequenced material came from PBMCs. CDR3 coding DNA: TGTGCCAGCAGCGGGTTCAGCTTGGGGAGCGGCTACACCTTC. This encodes CASSGFSLGSGYTF.